Listed here is a single T cell receptor beta chain. Using immunoSEQ multiplex PCR, the repertoire was profiled, and TCRdb retains in-frame clones only, with some absent. In the table there are 120,000 to 150,000 clones, 75% to 90% of which are singletons. This record belongs to a study of control samples from healthy donors and cancer patients. The sample taken for sequencing was blood. This receptor was identified in a young man in good health.

CDR3 region: CASSQAGTSGSYEQYF. For the CDR3, the DNA is TGCGCCAGCAGCCAAGCCGGGACTAGCGGCTCCTACGAGCAGTACTTC. V is TRBV4-3 and J is TRBJ2-7, with 11 bases aligning to TRBD2. With V trimmed by 1 base and J by 0 bases, 2 bases remained unmatched. In germline, CDR1 is LGHNA, CDR2 YSLEER. This CDR3 has 16 residues.